One and the same sample provided the 22 T cell receptor beta chains below, sequenced in a study of T cells in localized non-small cell lung cancer. This table comes from immunoSEQ multiplex PCR, and its TCRdb copy is limited to in-frame clones, with some not included. This repertoire shows about 18,000 clones, about 83% found once; its top ten account for about 25%. The sample consisted of peripheral blood, taken before any cancer treatment. The source is a female donor aged 60 or older with stage I lung adenocarcinoma.

This clone came up once. The rearrangement joins TRBV7-3 to TRBJ2-3, with D possibly called TRBD1 or TRBD2 (5 bases each). The CDR3 has 16 amino acids. Germline CDR1 reads SGHTA; CDR2 reads FQGTGA. V lost 5 bases to trimming and J lost 1 base, with 16 bases between them. The CDR3 reads CASSNPGTSGTDTQYF. The CDR3 nucleotides are TGTGCCAGCAGCAACCCCGGGACCTCGGGCACAGATACGCAGTATTTT.

The rearrangement joins TRBV6-6 to TRBJ1-5; D is possibly TRBD1 (5 bases). The germline gives CDR1 MNHNY, CDR2 SVGAGI (reference sequence). This CDR3 comprises 14 residues. The V gene lost 8 bases and the J gene lost 0 bases, with 11 bases spanning the gap. CDR3 protein: CASGAGLSNQPQHF. In DNA form, the CDR3 reads TGTGCCAGCGGGGCAGGTCTTAGCAATCAGCCCCAGCATTTT.

This chain links TRBV19 with TRBJ1-2, with 8 bases identical to TRBD1. CDR3 length: 15 residues. V was clipped by 3 bases and J by 4 bases; unmatched bases: 7. The germline gives CDR1 LNHDA, CDR2 SQIVND (reference sequence). The CDR3 protein is CASSIRQGALYGYTF. The DNA for the CDR3 is TGTGCCAGTAGTATCCGTCAGGGGGCTCTCTATGGCTACACCTTC.

CDR3 DNA sequence: TGTGCCAGTAGTATAGAGCGAGCGGGCTACACCTTC. It translates to CASSIERAGYTF. The chain uses TRBV19 and TRBJ1-2; D gene uncertain. Germline V CDR1 and CDR2: LNHDA, SQIVND (reference sequence). CDR3 length: 12 residues. The ends were cut back, 0 bases at V and 8 bases at J, with 7 bases in the middle. Supplemented by reference TRBV19 and TRBJ1-2, the full variable domain reads DGGITQSPKYLFRKEGQNVTLSCEQNLNHDAMYWYRQDPGQGLRLIYYSQIVNDFQKGDIAEGYSVSREKKESFPLTVTSAQKNPTAFYLCASSIERAGYTFGSGTRLTVV.

This clone was picked up a small number of times. The V call is TRBV27, the J call TRBJ2-3; a weak D match, TRBD1 (5 bases). Trimming removed 2 bases at V and 8 bases at J, with 14 bases between. The CDR3 consists of 14 residues. Germline CDR1 MNHEY, CDR2 SMNVEV (reference sequence). CDR3 region: CASSLQGQVGTQYF. The CDR3 nucleotides are TGTGCCAGCAGTTTACAGGGTCAAGTGGGTACGCAGTATTTT.

This chain's CDR3 is CASSLGRNSAQYF. The CDR3 DNA is TGTGCCAGCAGCTTAGGTCGGAATTCGGCCCAGTACTTC. This chain links TRBV7-2 with TRBJ2-5; D unclear. The V end lost 1 base, the J end lost 9 bases, and 12 bases lay between the germline ends. There are 13 residues in the CDR3. Germline CDR1 reads SGHTA; CDR2 reads FQGNSA.

The chain recombines TRBV10-3 with TRBJ2-3, with 8 bases aligning to TRBD2. The CDR3 covers 15 residues. J lost 4 bases, V lost 4 bases, and 7 bases had no gene match. CDR1 and CDR2 (germline): ENHRY, SYGVKD. In DNA form, the CDR3 reads TGTGCCATCAGTGGGGGTGCGGGGGGCTCAGATACGCAGTATTTT. It translates to CAISGGAGGSDTQYF.

In DNA, the CDR3 is TGTGCCAGCAGTACACCCGGGACAGGGGAGAGCGAGCAGTACTTC. Translation: CASSTPGTGESEQYF. The chain is built from TRBV2 and TRBJ2-7, with 10 bases lining up with TRBD1. V was clipped by 5 bases and J by 6 bases; unmatched bases: 10. Germline CDR1 is SNHLY and CDR2 is FYNNEI. CDR3 size: 15 residues.

The chain recombines TRBV4-2 with TRBJ1-2, with 9 bases that match TRBD1. V gave up 2 bases and J gave up 4 bases; unmatched junction bases: 11. The CDR3 has 17 residues. In germline, CDR1 is LGHNA, CDR2 YNFKEQ. DNA of the CDR3: TGTGCCAGCAGCCAATATACGGAAACAGGGGGCGGCTATGGCTACACCTTC. Amino acids: CASSQYTETGGGYGYTF.

The chain couples TRBV14 to TRBJ2-6, with a weak D call TRBD1 (5 bases). Trimming pared 2 bases from V and 7 bases from J, leaving 12 bases between. CDR3 size: 15 residues. Germline loops: CDR1 SGHDN, CDR2 FVKESK. The CDR3 is CASSQIGQGANVLTF. The CDR3 DNA follows: TGTGCCAGCAGCCAAATTGGGCAGGGCGCCAACGTCCTGACTTTC.

CDR3 in amino acids: CASSTLGGISEQFF. Here the CDR3 DNA reads TGTGCCAGCAGCACCCTTGGTGGGATAAGTGAGCAGTTCTTC. This chain joins TRBV7-3 and TRBJ2-1, with D unresolved. The CDR3 contains 14 residues. The V gene's germline CDR1 is SGHTA and CDR2 FQGTGA. Trimming took 5 bases from V and 9 from J, leaving 17 bases between them. Using reference TRBV7-3 and TRBJ2-1 for the parts outside the CDR3, the full variable domain is GAGVSQTPSNKVTEKGKYVELRCDPISGHTALYWYRQSLGQGPEFLIYFQGTGAADDSGLPNDRFFAVRPEGSVSTLKIQRTERGDSAVYLCASSTLGGISEQFFGPGTRLTVL.

To note about this clone: One junction end does not reproduce the germline sequence, and a read error may be involved. CDR3 region: CAISPDHRANTEAFF. The CDR3 DNA follows: TGTGCCATCAGCCCCGATCACCGAGCGAACACTGAAGCTTTCTTT. The chain couples TRBV4-2 to TRBJ1-1; D is unclear. Per germline, CDR1 LGHNA and CDR2 YNFKEQ. The CDR3 loop spans 15 amino acids.

The chain has TRBV6-6 and TRBJ1-5, with 8 nucleotides matching TRBD1. This CDR3 is built from 13 residues. The germline V gene encodes CDR1 MNHNY and CDR2 SVGAGI (reference sequence). Trimming removed 8 bases from V and 6 bases from J; junction bases left unmatched: 6. For the CDR3, the DNA is TGTGCCAGCGGACAGGGTATGGGTCAGCCCCAGCATTTT. It encodes CASGQGMGQPQHF.

The chain has TRBV29-1 and TRBJ1-1, with D maybe TRBD1 (5 bases). V lost 7 bases and J lost 5, with 14 bases in between. CDR1 is SQVTM and CDR2 is ANQGSEA in the germline V gene. The CDR3 is made up of 12 amino acids. The CDR3 sequence: CSAYRSRTEAFF. The CDR3 DNA reads TGCAGCGCCTACAGGTCCAGAACTGAAGCTTTCTTT.

The CDR3 DNA is TGTGCCAGTAGTCCCGACTGGAACACCGGGGAGCTGTTTTTT. Residues: CASSPDWNTGELFF. The V and J genes are TRBV19 and TRBJ2-2; D remains unclear. CDR3 size: 14 residues. The germline V gene encodes CDR1 LNHDA and CDR2 SQIVND (reference sequence). Trimming left V 5 bases short and J 1 base short, with 8 bases between.

This clone was found a few times. This CDR3 reads CASSIFPGAGNTEAFF. The CDR3 DNA is TGTGCCAGTAGTATCTTCCCCGGGGCAGGGAACACTGAAGCTTTCTTT. The chain is built from TRBV19 and TRBJ1-1, with D possibly being TRBD1 (5 bases). The CDR3 length is 16 residues. Germline V gives CDR1 LNHDA, CDR2 SQIVND (reference sequence). Trimming stripped 3 bases from V and 1 base from J, with 15 bases between.

This chain links TRBV30 with TRBJ2-5, with TRBD2 identical over 8 bases. This CDR3 contains 16 residues. V shed 1 base and J 5 bases; nucleotides not matched to a gene: 12. The V gene's germline CDR1 is GTSNPN and CDR2 SVGIG (reference sequence). CDR3 bases: TGTGCCTGGAGTGGCGGGGGACGGTTAGCGGGGGAGACCCAGTACTTC. This encodes CAWSGGGRLAGETQYF.

This chain links TRBV27 with TRBJ2-2; D may be TRBD1 (6 bases). Germline V gene data show CDR1 as MNHEY and CDR2 as SMNVEV (reference sequence). The CDR3 runs 15 residues. Deletions cut 4 bases from V and 0 bases from J, with 9 bases between. CDR3 coding DNA: TGTGCCAGCAGTTACAAGGGGGCGAACACCGGGGAGCTGTTTTTT. This encodes CASSYKGANTGELFF.

This clone was found once. The V gene is TRBV19, the J gene TRBJ1-2; D not resolved. The germline V gene encodes CDR1 LNHDA and CDR2 SQIVND (reference sequence). Deletions cut 5 bases from V and 0 bases from J, with 16 bases between. The CDR3 has 16 amino acids. The CDR3 nucleotides read TGTGCCAGTAGTTCACAAGCAAGATGGACTAACTATGGCTACACCTTC. Protein: CASSSQARWTNYGYTF.

This chain uses TRBV15 with TRBJ1-2; D remains unclear. The germline V gene encodes CDR1 LNHNV and CDR2 YYDKDF (reference sequence). Trimming took 5 bases from V and 5 from J, leaving 9 bases between them. The CDR3 is made up of 12 amino acids. CDR3 residues: CATSGSGYGYTF. The CDR3 DNA is TGTGCCACCAGCGGGTCAGGTTATGGCTACACCTTC.

The chain recombines TRBV30 with TRBJ1-1; no reliable D call. V was trimmed by 0 bases and J by 1 base, leaving 9 bases between them. Germline lookup yields CDR1 GTSNPN and CDR2 SVGIG (reference sequence). CDR3 length equals 14 residues. Here the CDR3 DNA reads TGTGCCTGGAGTGTAGTCGGATCGAACACTGAAGCTTTCTTT. It encodes CAWSVVGSNTEAFF.

The chain is built from TRBV7-9 and TRBJ1-1; D is undetermined. CDR1 is SEHNR and CDR2 is FQNEAQ in the germline V gene (reference sequence). The length of the CDR3 is 13 residues. With 0 bases removed from V and 1 base from J, the gap between germline ends came to 3 bases. CDR3 amino acids: CASSLAQNTEAFF. In nucleotides, the CDR3 is TGTGCCAGCAGCTTAGCCCAGAACACTGAAGCTTTCTTT.